The next 26 T cell receptor beta chains were all read from a single sample in a study of T cell changes during pregnancy in multiple sclerosis (dated by TCRdb to the late 2010s). The method behind the library was the immunoSEQ multiplex PCR assay. Not all clones reach the TCRdb copy of this immuneACCESS table, which keeps in-frame sequences only. Checked studies attribute under half of the gap to unresolved V genes and leave the rest unexplained. In this sample the table shows about 130,000 clones, about 96% of which occur a single time. The ten biggest clones cover about 0.42% of the sample. Specimen: peripheral blood, collected after pregnancy. These TCRs come from a female donor with multiple sclerosis, enrolled in a pregnancy study.

This clone has a single count. The rearrangement uses TRBV14 and TRBJ1-2; D gene unclear. V was cut by 1 base and J by 8 bases, with 20 bases left in between. CDR1 and CDR2 from the germline V gene are SGHDN and FVKESK. CDR3 length: 16 residues. CDR3 protein: CASSQVGVSPGQGYTF. CDR3 sequence (DNA): TGTGCCAGCAGCCAAGTAGGTGTCAGCCCGGGTCAGGGCTACACCTTC.

This clone was seen a single time. V is TRBV28 and J is TRBJ1-5; D is unresolved. V lost 5 bases and J 5 bases, leaving 13 bases between the germline ends. CDR1 is MDHEN and CDR2 is SYDVKM in the germline V gene. The CDR3 is 14 amino acids. In DNA form, the CDR3 reads TGTGCCAGCAGTGTTCCCAGGCGTTATCAGCCCCAGCATTTT. As protein: CASSVPRRYQPQHF.

This chain joins TRBV5-1 and TRBJ1-4, with 9 nucleotides matching TRBD1. The CDR3 has 16 amino acids. V trimming: 4 bases; J trimming: 7 bases; junction bases outside the gene matches: 11. The V gene's germline CDR1 is SGHRS and CDR2 YFSETQ. CDR3 DNA sequence: TGCGCCAGCAGCCCCCCGGCTGGGACAGGGTCTGAAAAACTGTTTTTT. Amino acids: CASSPPAGTGSEKLFF.

The rearrangement links TRBV11-3 to TRBJ2-1; TRBD2 might be the D (5 bases). In germline, CDR1 is SGHNT, CDR2 YENEEA. V was cut by 5 bases and J by 10 bases, with 18 bases left in between. The CDR3 is 14 residues long. CDR3 sequence reads: CASSPAAGSLEQFF. The CDR3 nucleotides read TGTGCCAGCAGCCCCGCGGCGGGTTCCTTAGAGCAGTTCTTC. Using reference TRBV11-3 and TRBJ2-1 for the parts outside the CDR3, the full variable domain is EAGVVQSPRYKIIEKKQPVAFWCNPISGHNTLYWYLQNLGQGPELLIRYENEEAVDDSQLPKDRFSAERLKGVDSTLKIQPAELGDSAVYLCASSPAAGSLEQFFGPGTRLTVL.

V and J are TRBV28 and TRBJ2-7; 7 bases fit TRBD1. The CDR3 covers 15 residues. Germline CDR1 MDHEN, CDR2 SYDVKM. The V gene end was trimmed by 5 bases and the J gene end by 7 bases; junction bases not matched to a gene: 14. Written as DNA, the CDR3 is TGTGCCAGCAGTCATCCCTCACAGGGGTTGGGGGAGCAGTACTTC. This translates into CASSHPSQGLGEQYF.

The CDR3 DNA is TGCGCCAGCAGCAAATCCGGGACTAGCGGGAGGACCTACAATGAGCAGTTCTTC. Amino acids: CASSKSGTSGRTYNEQFF. The chain uses TRBV10-1 and TRBJ2-1, with 15 positions matching TRBD2. Trimming removed 6 bases from V and 2 bases from J; junction bases left unmatched: 8. The germline gives CDR1 WNHNN, CDR2 SYGVQD (reference sequence). CDR3 length: 18 amino acids.

This sequence joins TRBV7-2 and TRBJ2-7, with 7 bases that match TRBD2. The CDR3 runs to 15 residues. Per germline, CDR1 SGHTA and CDR2 FQGNSA. V shed 1 base and J 3 bases; nucleotides not matched to a gene: 6. This CDR3 is CASSLDYRTSYEQYF. In DNA, the CDR3 is TGTGCCAGCAGCTTAGATTACCGGACTAGCTACGAGCAGTACTTC.

The chain recombines TRBV28 with TRBJ1-2; 8 nucleotides match TRBD1. The trim removed 7 bases at V and 4 bases at J, leaving 5 bases unmatched. The CDR3 covers 13 residues. CDR1 and CDR2 from the germline V gene are MDHEN and SYDVKM. CDR3 DNA: TGTGCCAGCACCTATACAGGGGGCTATGGCTACACCTTC. It translates to CASTYTGGYGYTF.

The chain combines TRBV30 with TRBJ2-5, with 14 positions matching TRBD2. CDR1 is GTSNPN and CDR2 is SVGIG in the germline V gene (reference sequence). The CDR3 sequence is 16 residues long. Germline trimming cut 1 base from V and 4 bases from J; bases unmatched to any gene: 5. The CDR3 DNA sequence: TGTGCCTGGAGTGCCGGGACTAGCGGGAGAGCAGAGACCCAGTACTTC. The encoded protein is CAWSAGTSGRAETQYF. The full variable domain, its missing parts supplied by reference TRBV30 and TRBJ2-5, is SQTIHQWPATLVQPVGSPLSLECTVEGTSNPNLYWYRQAAGRGLQLLFYSVGIGQISSEVPQNLSASRPQDRQFILSSKKLLLSDSGFYLCAWSAGTSGRAETQYFGPGTRLLVL.

This clone was recorded only once. J is TRBJ2-5 and V is TRBV19, with TRBD1 identical over 8 bases. The germline V gene has CDR1 LNHDA and CDR2 SQIVND (reference sequence). This CDR3 has 14 amino acids. V dropped 3 bases and J dropped 4; count of bases not matched to a gene: 4. The CDR3 DNA sequence: TGTGCCAGTAGTATCAGGGGGCCGGGAGAGACCCAGTACTTC. It specifies CASSIRGPGETQYF.

The chain carries TRBV5-1 and TRBJ2-7; TRBD1 aligns across 9 bases. The J segment lost 0 bases and the V segment lost 4 bases, leaving 5 bases of the junction unmatched. Germline CDR1 and CDR2: SGHRS and YFSETQ. The CDR3 has 15 residues. The CDR3 DNA reads TGCGCCAGCAGCCCCCCGGGACAGGGCTCCTACGAGCAGTACTTC. This encodes CASSPPGQGSYEQYF.

The V gene is TRBV6-5, the J gene TRBJ2-7; 8 bases are shared with TRBD2. Germline CDR1 is MNHEY and CDR2 is SVGAGI. This CDR3 region has 15 residues. V lost 6 bases to trimming and J lost 0 bases; unmatched junction nucleotides: 7. The CDR3 DNA follows: TGTGCCAGCAGCCTGGAAGCGGGAGTCTCCTACGAGCAGTACTTC. Its translation: CASSLEAGVSYEQYF.

The chain combines TRBV5-4 with TRBJ2-5, with 10 bases matching TRBD1. J lost 13 bases, V lost 0 bases, and 6 bases had no gene match. Germline lookup yields CDR1 SGHNT and CDR2 YYREEE (reference sequence). The length of the CDR3 is 13 residues. For the CDR3, the DNA is TGTGCCAGCAGCTTGGGACAGGGGGCGGAGGGGTACTTC. Translating it yields CASSLGQGAEGYF.

As concerns this clone: Mismatch with germline at one junction end may stem from a read error. This rearrangement joins TRBV27 to TRBJ2-7, with TRBD2 identical over 7 bases. Germline CDR1 MNHEY, CDR2 SMNVEV (reference sequence). The CDR3 is 16 residues long. The CDR3 region is CASSLRLAKNSNEQYF. For the CDR3, the DNA is TGTGCCAGCAGTTTGAGACTAGCTAAAAACTCCAACGAGCAGTACTTC.

V usage is TRBV13 and J usage is TRBJ1-1; D might be TRBD1 (5 bases). Trimming took 5 bases from V and 0 from J, leaving 7 bases between them. The CDR3 has 13 residues. Germline CDR1 reads PRHDT; CDR2 reads FYEKMQ (reference sequence). The CDR3 region is CASSLQVNTEAFF. The CDR3 nucleotides are TGTGCCAGCAGCCTACAGGTGAACACTGAAGCTTTCTTT.

The chain couples TRBV4-3 to TRBJ2-1; D is perhaps TRBD2 (6 bases). Germline CDR1 LGHNA, CDR2 YSLEER. The CDR3 covers 15 residues. V was shortened by 0 bases and J by 7 bases, with 13 bases between the two germline ends. The CDR3, as DNA: TGCGCCAGCAGCCAAGATCCCACTAGCACGAATGAGCAGTTCTTC. Translated: CASSQDPTSTNEQFF.

This chain links TRBV28 with TRBJ1-1; TRBD1 is a possible D gene (5 bases). CDR3 length equals 13 residues. Germline V CDR1 and CDR2: MDHEN, SYDVKM. Trimming took 6 bases from V and 1 from J, leaving 9 bases between them. DNA of the CDR3: TGTGCCAGCAGGGAAACAGGGAACACTGAAGCTTTCTTT. Protein product: CASRETGNTEAFF.

This chain connects TRBV28 to TRBJ1-2, with D possibly being TRBD1 (6 bases). V was shortened by 6 bases and J by 2 bases, with 16 bases between the two germline ends. This CDR3 has 15 residues. Germline-derived CDR1 and CDR2 are MDHEN and SYDVKM. This chain's CDR3 is CASSIGLGANYGYTF. For the CDR3, the DNA is TGTGCCAGCAGCATAGGGCTGGGGGCGAACTATGGCTACACCTTC.

The chain couples TRBV5-1 to TRBJ2-2; D unresolved. The CDR3 spans 13 residues. Between the trimmed V and J ends, which lost 2 bases and 6 bases, there was a span of 8 bases. Germline V gene sequence: CDR1 SGHRS, CDR2 YFSETQ. The chain's CDR3 is CASSLQTAGELFF. CDR3 DNA sequence: TGCGCCAGCAGCTTACAAACAGCCGGGGAGCTGTTTTTT.

The gene calls are TRBV7-8 and TRBJ2-1; perhaps TRBD1 as D (6 bases). Looked up from germline, CDR1 is SGHVS and CDR2 is FQNEAQ. V lost 4 bases and J lost 9, with 19 bases in between. The CDR3 loop spans 15 amino acids. The chain's CDR3 is CASSSRDTFASEQFF. The CDR3 bases are TGTGCCAGCAGCTCTCGGGACACCTTTGCGAGTGAGCAGTTCTTC.

The chain joins TRBV5-1 to TRBJ1-2, with 10 nucleotides matching TRBD1. V shed 3 bases, J shed 4 bases, and the junction held 6 bases outside the gene matches. CDR1 is SGHRS and CDR2 is YFSETQ in the germline V gene. This CDR3 contains 15 residues. The CDR3 sequence: CASSWGQGSPYGYTF. The CDR3, as DNA: TGCGCCAGCAGCTGGGGACAGGGGAGCCCCTATGGCTACACCTTC.

J is TRBJ2-7 and V is TRBV11-2, with 7 bases fitting TRBD2. V lost 6 bases to trimming and J lost 0 bases; unmatched junction nucleotides: 2. Germline V gene sequence: CDR1 SGHAT, CDR2 FQNNGV. This CDR3 contains 13 residues. CDR3: CASSRTSSYEQYF. CDR3 sequence (DNA): TGTGCCAGCAGTCGGACTAGCTCCTACGAGCAGTACTTC. Full variable domain (rest looked up from reference TRBV11-2 and TRBJ2-7): EAGVAQSPRYKIIEKRQSVAFWCNPISGHATLYWYQQILGQGPKLLIQFQNNGVVDDSQLPKDRFSAERLKGVDSTLKIQPAKLEDSAVYLCASSRTSSYEQYFGPGTRLTVT.

Here the CDR3 reads CASSPQALNTEAFF. In DNA, the CDR3 is TGTGCCAGCAGCCCACAGGCGTTGAACACTGAAGCTTTCTTT. This chain links TRBV27 with TRBJ1-1, with D possibly being TRBD1 (5 bases). Trimming removed 6 bases at V and 0 bases at J, with 11 bases between. The CDR3 has 14 amino acids. The germline V gene encodes CDR1 MNHEY and CDR2 SMNVEV (reference sequence).

This chain joins TRBV5-4 and TRBJ2-2; D possibly corresponds to TRBD1 (6 bases). Germline assignment: CDR1 SGHNT and CDR2 YYREEE (reference sequence). V lost 4 bases and J 1 base, leaving 17 bases between the germline ends. The CDR3 consists of 17 residues. CDR3 DNA sequence: TGTGCCAGCAGCCAGGGGACAACACCTCGGAACACCGGGGAGCTGTTTTTT. Its translation: CASSQGTTPRNTGELFF.

The chain recombines TRBV1 with TRBJ2-3; the D call of TRBD2 is as the table states it, not checked on the DNA. TRBV1 is a pseudogene segment. This CDR3 is 17 amino acids long. In DNA, the CDR3 is TGCACCAGCAGCCACCACGGGACTAGCGGGAAGAGAGATACGCAGTATTTT. Translating it yields CTSSHHGTSGKRDTQYF.

The chain uses TRBV29-1 and TRBJ2-7; maybe TRBD2 (5 bases). Germline CDR1 and CDR2: SQVTM and ANQGSEA. CDR3 length equals 11 residues. Trimming shortened V by 7 bases and J by 7 bases, and 14 bases separated the two germline ends. CDR3 DNA sequence: TGCAGCGCTCGGGATTCGCTGGAGCAGTACTTC. Amino acids: CSARDSLEQYF.